This is a list of T cell receptor beta chains from one sample in a study of Ad26.COV2.S vaccination and SARS-CoV-2 variants. The assay was immunoSEQ multiplex PCR, and TCRdb's table has in-frame clones only and misses some. The table has 300,000 to 400,000 clones, roughly nine tenths seen once. The specimen was peripheral blood, collected after recovery from COVID-19. These receptors were taken from a human donor who had recovered from COVID-19. Both conserved end residues are part of each CDR3. A D gene is named only where the DNA matches it firmly. Part of the rows lack a size; the others show once, few, many or a class for expanded clones.

J gene: TRBJ2-2; clone size: -; D gene: -; V gene: TRBV27; CDR3 protein: CASSLISGVTGELFF
J gene: TRBJ1-1; clone size: -; D gene: -; V gene: TRBV19; CDR3 protein: CASSVQSFSTEAFF
J gene: TRBJ1-1; clone size: -; D gene: -; V gene: TRBV25-1; CDR3 protein: CASSDWTKDTEAFF
J gene: TRBJ1-1; clone size: -; D gene: TRBD1; V gene: TRBV25-1; CDR3 protein: CASSSGTGVRDTEAFF
J gene: TRBJ1-1; clone size: -; D gene: -; V gene: TRBV2; CDR3 protein: CASPTGGNTEAFF
J gene: TRBJ2-5; clone size: -; D gene: -; V gene: TRBV18; CDR3 protein: CASSPPSGGVKGETQYF
J gene: TRBJ1-2; clone size: -; D gene: -; V gene: TRBV7-9; CDR3 protein: CASSLGLGGYTF
J gene: TRBJ2-2; clone size: -; D gene: -; V gene: TRBV16; CDR3 protein: CASSQSDGGTGELFF
J gene: TRBJ2-3; clone size: -; D gene: TRBD2; V gene: TRBV6-5; CDR3 protein: CASRIAGAAVDTQYF
J gene: TRBJ2-1; clone size: -; D gene: TRBD2; V gene: TRBV7-2; CDR3 protein: CASSLGLAGGNNEQFF
J gene: TRBJ1-2; clone size: -; D gene: -; V gene: TRBV20-1; CDR3 protein: CSASTVVNYGYTF
J gene: TRBJ1-1; clone size: -; D gene: TRBD1; V gene: TRBV6-5; CDR3 protein: CASSYSEGAKAEAFF
J gene: TRBJ1-5; clone size: few; D gene: TRBD1; V gene: TRBV28; CDR3 protein: CASSSGTGALNNQPQHF
J gene: TRBJ2-5; clone size: -; D gene: TRBD2; V gene: TRBV11-2; CDR3 protein: CASSLSGKTQYF
J gene: TRBJ2-7; clone size: -; D gene: TRBD2; V gene: TRBV12-5; CDR3 protein: CASSLGGTYEQYF
J gene: TRBJ1-3; clone size: -; D gene: TRBD1; V gene: TRBV18; CDR3 protein: CASSPRTGGRNTIYF
J gene: TRBJ2-7; clone size: -; D gene: -; V gene: TRBV5-1; CDR3 protein: CASSLGPGRASYEQYF
J gene: TRBJ2-6; clone size: -; D gene: -; V gene: TRBV19; CDR3 protein: CASTESRGANVLTF
J gene: TRBJ1-2; clone size: -; D gene: -; V gene: TRBV19; CDR3 protein: CATLAGFGYGYTF
J gene: TRBJ2-5; clone size: -; D gene: -; V gene: TRBV10-3; CDR3 protein: CAIREVPRETQYF
J gene: TRBJ2-5; clone size: -; D gene: -; V gene: TRBV5-1; CDR3 protein: CASSSQQETQYF
J gene: TRBJ2-2; clone size: -; D gene: -; V gene: TRBV4-3; CDR3 protein: CASSQDVNTGELFF
J gene: TRBJ1-2; clone size: -; D gene: TRBD1; V gene: TRBV27; CDR3 protein: CASSLTGGYGYTF